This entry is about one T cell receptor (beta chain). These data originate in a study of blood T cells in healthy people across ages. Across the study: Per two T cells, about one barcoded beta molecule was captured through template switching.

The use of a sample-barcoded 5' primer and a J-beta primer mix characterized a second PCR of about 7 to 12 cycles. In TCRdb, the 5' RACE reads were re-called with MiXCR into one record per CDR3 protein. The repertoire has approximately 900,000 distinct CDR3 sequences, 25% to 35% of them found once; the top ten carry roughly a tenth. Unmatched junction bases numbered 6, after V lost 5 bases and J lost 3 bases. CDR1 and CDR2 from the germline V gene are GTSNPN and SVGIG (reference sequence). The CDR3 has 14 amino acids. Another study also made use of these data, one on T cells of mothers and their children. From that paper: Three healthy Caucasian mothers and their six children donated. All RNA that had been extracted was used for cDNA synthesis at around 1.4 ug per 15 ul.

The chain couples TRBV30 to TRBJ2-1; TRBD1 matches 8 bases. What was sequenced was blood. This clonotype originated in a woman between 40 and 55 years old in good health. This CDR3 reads CAWRQGSLYNEQFF. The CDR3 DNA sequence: TGTGCCTGGCGACAGGGGTCCCTCTACAATGAGCAGTTCTTC.